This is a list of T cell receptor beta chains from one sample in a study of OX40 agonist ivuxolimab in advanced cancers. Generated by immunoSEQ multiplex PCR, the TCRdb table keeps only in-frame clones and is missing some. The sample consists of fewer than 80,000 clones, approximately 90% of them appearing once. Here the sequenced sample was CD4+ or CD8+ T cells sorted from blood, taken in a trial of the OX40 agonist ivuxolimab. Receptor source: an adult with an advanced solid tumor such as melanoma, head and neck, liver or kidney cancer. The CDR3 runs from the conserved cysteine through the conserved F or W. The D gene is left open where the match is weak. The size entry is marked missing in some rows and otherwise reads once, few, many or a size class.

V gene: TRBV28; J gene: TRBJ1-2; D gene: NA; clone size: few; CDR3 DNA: TGTGCCAGCAGCCGCCGGCCAAGGGACGATGGCTACACCTTC; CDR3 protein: CASSRRPRDDGYTF
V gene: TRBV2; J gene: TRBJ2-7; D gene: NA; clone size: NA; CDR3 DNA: TGTGCCAGCAGTGAAGGAGCCCGTGGCGAGCAGTACTTC; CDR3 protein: CASSEGARGEQYF
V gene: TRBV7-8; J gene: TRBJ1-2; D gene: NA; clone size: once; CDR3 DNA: TGTGCCAGCAGCCCAAGCGGGGTGGGTGGCTACACCTTC; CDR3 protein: CASSPSGVGGYTF
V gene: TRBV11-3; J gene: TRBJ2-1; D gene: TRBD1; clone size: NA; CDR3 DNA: TGTGCCAGCAGCAGCGACAGGGGGTGGGCCAATGAGCAGTTCTTC; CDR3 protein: CASSSDRGWANEQFF
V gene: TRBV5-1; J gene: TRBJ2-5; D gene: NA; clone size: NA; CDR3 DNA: TGCGCCAGCAGCCCAGGGATTGATCAGTCTGTGACCCAGTACTTC; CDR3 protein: CASSPGIDQSVTQYF
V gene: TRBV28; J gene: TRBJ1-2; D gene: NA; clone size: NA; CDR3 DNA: TGTGCCAGCAGTTTAGTGAGTCATGGCTACACCTTC; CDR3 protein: CASSLVSHGYTF
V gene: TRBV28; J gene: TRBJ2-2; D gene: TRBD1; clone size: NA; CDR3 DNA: TGTGCCAGCAGCCCAGACAGGGAGCATGGGGAGCTGTTTTTT; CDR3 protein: CASSPDREHGELFF
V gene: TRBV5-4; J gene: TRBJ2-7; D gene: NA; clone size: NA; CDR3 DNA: TGTGCCAGCAGCCGGGCGGGATCACCCTACGAGCAGTACTTC; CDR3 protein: CASSRAGSPYEQYF
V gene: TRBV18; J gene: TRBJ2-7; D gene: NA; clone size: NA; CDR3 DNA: TGTGCCAGCTCACCGGGCGGAGGCCTCTCCTACGAGCAGTACTTC; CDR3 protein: CASSPGGGLSYEQYF
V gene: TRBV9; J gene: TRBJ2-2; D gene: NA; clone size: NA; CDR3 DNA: TGTGCCAGCAGCGTAGATCGGGAGAAGGGGACCACCGGGGAGCTGTTTTTT; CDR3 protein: CASSVDREKGTTGELFF
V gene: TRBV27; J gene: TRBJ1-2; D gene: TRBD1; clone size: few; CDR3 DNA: TGTGCCAGCAGTAGCATGACAGGGGGCTATGGCTACACCTTC; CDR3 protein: CASSSMTGGYGYTF
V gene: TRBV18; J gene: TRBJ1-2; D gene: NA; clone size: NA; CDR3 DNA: TGTGCCAGCTCACCACCGAACCTATTCTATGGCTACACCTTC; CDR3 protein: CASSPPNLFYGYTF
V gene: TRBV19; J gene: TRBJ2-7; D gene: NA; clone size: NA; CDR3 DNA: TGTGCCAGTAGTTCCGACTCCTACGAGCAGTACTTC; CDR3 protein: CASSSDSYEQYF
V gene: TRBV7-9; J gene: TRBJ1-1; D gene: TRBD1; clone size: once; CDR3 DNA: TGTGCCAGCAGCGCCCACCGCGGGGGACAGGGCCTACTGAACACTGAAGCTTTCTTT; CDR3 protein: CASSAHRGGQGLLNTEAFF
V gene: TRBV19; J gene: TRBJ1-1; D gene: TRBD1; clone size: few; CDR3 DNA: TGTGCCAGTAGTATAAGGGACAGGGATGAAGCTTTCTTT; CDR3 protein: CASSIRDRDEAFF
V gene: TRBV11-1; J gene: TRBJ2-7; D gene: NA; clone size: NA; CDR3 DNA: TGTGCCAGCAGCTTCGACAGGTCCTACGAGCAGTACTTC; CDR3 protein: CASSFDRSYEQYF
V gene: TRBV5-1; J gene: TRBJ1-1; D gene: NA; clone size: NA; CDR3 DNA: TGCGCCAGCAGCACACAGGGTTTCGCTGAAGCTTTCTTT; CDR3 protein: CASSTQGFAEAFF
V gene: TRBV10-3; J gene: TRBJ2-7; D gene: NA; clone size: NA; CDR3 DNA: TGTGCCATCAGTGGTAGCGGAGCGGAAACCTCCTACGAGCAGTACTTC; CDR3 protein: CAISGSGAETSYEQYF
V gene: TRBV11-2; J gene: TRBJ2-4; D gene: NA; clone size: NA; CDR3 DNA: TGTGCCAGCCGGTCGGTGGACAAAAACATTCAGTACTTC; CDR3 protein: CASRSVDKNIQYF
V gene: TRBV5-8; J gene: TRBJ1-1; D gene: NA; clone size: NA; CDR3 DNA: TGTGCCAGCAGCTTGGAGGGTAATGGGGACACTGAAGCTTTCTTT; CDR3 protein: CASSLEGNGDTEAFF
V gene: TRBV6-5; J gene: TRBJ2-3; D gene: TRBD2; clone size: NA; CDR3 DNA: TGTGCCAGCAGTTACTCTAGCGGGACCTACACAGATACGCAGTATTTT; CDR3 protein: CASSYSSGTYTDTQYF
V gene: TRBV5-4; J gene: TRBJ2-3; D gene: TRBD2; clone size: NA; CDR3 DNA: TGTGCCAGCAGCCATGCGGCGGGGGGCGAAGATACGCAGTATTTT; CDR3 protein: CASSHAAGGEDTQYF
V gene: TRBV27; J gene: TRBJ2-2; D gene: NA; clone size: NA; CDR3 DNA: TGTGCCAGCAGTCCATTTATCGGGGAGCTGTTTTTT; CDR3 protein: CASSPFIGELFF
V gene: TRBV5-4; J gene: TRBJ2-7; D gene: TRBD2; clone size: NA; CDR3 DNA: TGTGCCAGCAGCCCCAGCTTGGGAGGGACCTACGAGCAGTACTTC; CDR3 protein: CASSPSLGGTYEQYF
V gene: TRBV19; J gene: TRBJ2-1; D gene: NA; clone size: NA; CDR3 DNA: TGTGCCAGCAGAAGCGTAAGCTCCTACAATGAGCAGTTCTTC; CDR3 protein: CASRSVSSYNEQFF
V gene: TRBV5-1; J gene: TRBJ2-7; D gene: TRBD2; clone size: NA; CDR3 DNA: TGCGCCAGCAGATTTGTGCCGGGACTAGCGGGAGCTCCCACCTACGAGCAGTACTTC; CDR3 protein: CASRFVPGLAGAPTYEQYF
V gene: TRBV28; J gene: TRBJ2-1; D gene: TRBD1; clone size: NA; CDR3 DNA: TGTGCCAGCAGTACGTACAGGGGGGTAGGCGATGAGCAGTTCTTC; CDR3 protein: CASSTYRGVGDEQFF
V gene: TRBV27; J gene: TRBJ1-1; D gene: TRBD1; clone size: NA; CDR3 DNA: TGTGCCAGCAGTCAACAGGGGGCGCGGGTGAACACTGAAGCTTTCTTT; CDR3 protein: CASSQQGARVNTEAFF
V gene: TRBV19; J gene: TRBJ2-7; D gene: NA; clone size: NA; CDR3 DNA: TGTGCCAGTAGTTCTGTAGGGTCCTACGAGCAGTACTTC; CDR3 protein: CASSSVGSYEQYF
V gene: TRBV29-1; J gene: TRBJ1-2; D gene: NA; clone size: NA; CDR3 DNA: TGCAGCGTTGCGGTGGGCTATGGCTACACCTTC; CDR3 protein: CSVAVGYGYTF
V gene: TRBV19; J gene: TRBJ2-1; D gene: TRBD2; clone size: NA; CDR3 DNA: TGTGCCAGTAGTCCCCGGACTAGCGGGAGCTACAATGAGCAGTTCTTC; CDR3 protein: CASSPRTSGSYNEQFF
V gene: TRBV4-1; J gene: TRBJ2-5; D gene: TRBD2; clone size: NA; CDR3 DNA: TGCGCCAGCAGCCTACAAGCTCGGGAGGGAGAGACCCAGTACTTC; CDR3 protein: CASSLQAREGETQYF
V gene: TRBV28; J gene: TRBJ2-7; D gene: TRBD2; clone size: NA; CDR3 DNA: TGTGCCAGCAGTTCGCATGCGGGGGGGAGCTCCTACGAGCAGTACTTC; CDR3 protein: CASSSHAGGSSYEQYF
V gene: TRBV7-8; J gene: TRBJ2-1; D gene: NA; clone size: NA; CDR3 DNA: TGTGCCAGCAGCTTAGATGCCGCTAGCCCCTTTGGCGATGAGCAGTTCTTC; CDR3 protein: CASSLDAASPFGDEQFF
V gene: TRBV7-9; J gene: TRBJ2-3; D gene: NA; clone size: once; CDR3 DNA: TGTGCCAGCAGCCCTCAGAGTGATACGCAGTATTTT; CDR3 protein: CASSPQSDTQYF
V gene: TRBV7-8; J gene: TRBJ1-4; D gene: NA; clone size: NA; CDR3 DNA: TGTGCCAGCAGCCTCAGGGGCTGGAATGAAAAACTGTTTTTT; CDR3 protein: CASSLRGWNEKLFF
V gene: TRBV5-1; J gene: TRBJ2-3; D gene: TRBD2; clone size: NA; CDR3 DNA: TGCGCCAGCTCCGAAGGACTAGCGGGAGATGTAGGCACAGATACGCAGTATTTT; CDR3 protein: CASSEGLAGDVGTDTQYF
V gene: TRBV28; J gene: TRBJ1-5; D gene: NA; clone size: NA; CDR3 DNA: TGTGCCAGCACCTGGGGAGGAGAGAATCAGCCCCAGCATTTT; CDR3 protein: CASTWGGENQPQHF
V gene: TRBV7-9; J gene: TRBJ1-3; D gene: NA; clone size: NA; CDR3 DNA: TGTGCCAGCAGCTTTACGGCGGCTGGAAACACCATATATTTT; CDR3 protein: CASSFTAAGNTIYF
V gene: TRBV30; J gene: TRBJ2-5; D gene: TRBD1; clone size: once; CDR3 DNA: TGTGCCTGGGCGGACAGGGGAGAGACCCAGTACTTC; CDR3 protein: CAWADRGETQYF
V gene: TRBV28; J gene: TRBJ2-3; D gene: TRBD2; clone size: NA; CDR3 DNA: TGTGCCAGCAGGGGGACTAGCGGGAGATCAGATACGCAGTATTTT; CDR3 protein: CASRGTSGRSDTQYF
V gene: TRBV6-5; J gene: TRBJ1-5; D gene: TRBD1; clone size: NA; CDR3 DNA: TGTGCCAGCAGTTACCGACAGGGGTATCAGCCCCAGCATTTT; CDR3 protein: CASSYRQGYQPQHF
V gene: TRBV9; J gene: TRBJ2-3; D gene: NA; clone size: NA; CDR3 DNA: TGTGCCAGCACTAGAGCTGGCACAGATACGCAGTATTTT; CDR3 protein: CASTRAGTDTQYF
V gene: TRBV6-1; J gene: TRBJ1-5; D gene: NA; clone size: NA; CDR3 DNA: TGTGCCAGCAGCCTCCTCACACCGTCAGCCCAGCATTTT; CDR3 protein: CASSLLTPSAQHF
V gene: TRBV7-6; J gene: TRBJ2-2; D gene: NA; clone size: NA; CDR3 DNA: TGTGCCAGCAGCTCTCTGGACAGGAGGGCCGGGGAGCTGTTTTTT; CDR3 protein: CASSSLDRRAGELFF
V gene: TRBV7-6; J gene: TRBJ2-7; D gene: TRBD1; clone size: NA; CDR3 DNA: TGTGCCAGCAGCGGCACGACAGGGGCCCACGAGCAGTACTTC; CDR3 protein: CASSGTTGAHEQYF
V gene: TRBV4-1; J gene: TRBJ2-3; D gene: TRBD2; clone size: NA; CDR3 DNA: TGCGCCAGCAGCCAAGGTCGACTAGCGGGAGACACAGATACGCAGTATTTT; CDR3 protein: CASSQGRLAGDTDTQYF
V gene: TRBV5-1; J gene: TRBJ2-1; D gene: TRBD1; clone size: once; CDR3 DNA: TGCGCCAGCAGCTGGGGGACAGGGGAGACAGATGAGCAGTTCTTC; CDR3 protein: CASSWGTGETDEQFF
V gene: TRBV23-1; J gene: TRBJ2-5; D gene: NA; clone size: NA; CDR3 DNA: TGCGGAGGGGGGAACAAGTCCGAGACCCAGTACTTC; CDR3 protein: CGGGNKSETQYF